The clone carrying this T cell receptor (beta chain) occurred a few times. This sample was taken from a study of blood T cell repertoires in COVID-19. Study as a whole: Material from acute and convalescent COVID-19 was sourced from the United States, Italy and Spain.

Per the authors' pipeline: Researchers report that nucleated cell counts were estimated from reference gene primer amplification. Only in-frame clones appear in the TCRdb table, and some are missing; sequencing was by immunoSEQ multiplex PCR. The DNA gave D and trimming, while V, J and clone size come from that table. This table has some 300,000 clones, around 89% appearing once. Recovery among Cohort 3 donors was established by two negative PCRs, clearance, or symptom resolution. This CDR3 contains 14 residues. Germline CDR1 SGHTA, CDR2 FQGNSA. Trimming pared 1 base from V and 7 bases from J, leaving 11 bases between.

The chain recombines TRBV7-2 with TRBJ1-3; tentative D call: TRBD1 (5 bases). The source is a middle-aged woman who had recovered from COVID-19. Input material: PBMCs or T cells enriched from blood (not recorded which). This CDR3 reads CASSLGSGSNTIYF. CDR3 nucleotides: TGTGCCAGCAGCTTAGGGTCAGGGTCGAACACCATATATTTT.